The 7 T cell receptor beta chains in this list originate from one sample, sequenced in a study of blood T cell repertoires in COVID-19. Assay: immunoSEQ multiplex PCR; the TCRdb copy retains only in-frame clones and omits some. The sample contains 90,000 to 110,000 clones, roughly 80% of which appear only once. The sequenced sample was peripheral blood. The source is a woman of 80 years or more with acute or convalescent COVID-19.

The chain employs TRBV18 and TRBJ2-6; TRBD2 aligns across 9 bases. Germline V gives CDR1 KGHSH, CDR2 LQKENI. V shed 3 bases, J shed 3 bases, and the junction held 6 bases outside the gene matches. The CDR3 has 17 residues. CDR3 sequence: CASSPGGRAFGANVLTF. Written as DNA, the CDR3 is TGTGCCAGCTCACCGGGCGGGAGGGCCTTTGGGGCCAACGTCCTGACTTTC.

The CDR3 loop is CASSFLGEEYNEQFF. CDR3 coding DNA: TGCGCCAGCAGCTTCCTAGGGGAAGAATACAATGAGCAGTTCTTC. The chain is built from TRBV5-1 and TRBJ2-1, with D perhaps matching TRBD1 (5 bases). Trimming stripped 2 bases from V and 4 bases from J, with 13 bases between. The CDR3 is 15 amino acids. Germline assignment: CDR1 SGHRS and CDR2 YFSETQ.

This sequence joins TRBV6-1 and TRBJ2-7; 8 bases are shared with TRBD1. This CDR3 contains 17 residues. V lost 4 bases, J lost 5 bases, and 16 bases stayed unmatched. CDR1 and CDR2 (germline): MNHNS, SASEGT. CDR3 in DNA: TGTGCCAGCAGTGGACAGGGGAAATGGCAAAAGAGAGACGAGCAGTACTTC. It yields the protein CASSGQGKWQKRDEQYF.

Notes on this clone: Compared with germline, one end of the junction differs, possibly owing to a read error. The same CDR3 is also encoded by other DNA sequences in this sample. The genes are TRBV19 and TRBJ1-3; D is unclear. The germline V gene encodes CDR1 LNHDA and CDR2 SQIVND (reference sequence). This CDR3 has 16 residues. CDR3 region: CASSVNGVLSGNTIYF. CDR3 nucleotides: TGTGCCAGTAGTGTAAACGGGGTCCTCTCTGGAAATACCATATATTTT. The entire variable domain, with the rest obtained from reference TRBV19 and TRBJ1-3, is as follows: DGGITQSPKYLFRKEGQNVTLSCEQNLNHDAMYWYRQDPGQGLRLIYYSQIVNDFQKGDIAEGYSVSREKKESFPLTVTSAQKNPTAFYLCASSVNGVLSGNTIYFGEGSWLTVV.

This sequence joins TRBV10-3 and TRBJ2-7; possible D gene TRBD1, 6 bases. Trimming removed 4 bases at V and 0 bases at J, with 16 bases between. Germline V gene data show CDR1 as ENHRY and CDR2 as SYGVKD. The CDR3 has 16 amino acids. As DNA, the CDR3 is TGTGCCATCAGTGCTTCGTCAGGGGTCCCCTCCTACGAGCAGTACTTC. Translating it yields CAISASSGVPSYEQYF.

CDR3 residues: CASRSGVGQRWNEQYF. For the CDR3, the DNA is TGTGCCAGCAGATCAGGGGTGGGGCAGAGGTGGAACGAGCAGTACTTC. The chain couples TRBV5-4 to TRBJ2-7; weak D call: TRBD1 (6 bases). This CDR3 comprises 16 residues. Trimming pared 5 bases from V and 5 bases from J, leaving 23 bases between. The V gene's germline CDR1 is SGHNT and CDR2 YYREEE (reference sequence).

The chain uses TRBV5-4 and TRBJ1-1; maybe TRBD1 (5 bases). CDR1 is SGHNT and CDR2 is YYREEE in the germline V gene (reference sequence). With 0 bases removed from V and 10 bases from J, the gap between germline ends came to 16 bases. The CDR3 runs to 14 residues. This CDR3 is CASSLDGGKGAAFF. Here the CDR3 DNA reads TGTGCCAGCAGCTTGGACGGGGGAAAGGGTGCAGCTTTCTTT.